The next 23 T cell receptor beta chains were all read from a single sample in a study of regulatory T cells in long-lasting Graves disease. The time point denotes: persistent/refractory GD, antithyroid drugs over 5 years with positive TRAb. Following extraction of RNA from PBMCs, that RNA was used to make the TCR library. CDR3-region Arm-PCR and iRepertoire HTBI primers produced the TCR beta libraries. TCRdb redid the calling of the multiplex PCR reads with MiXCR, one entry per CDR3 protein. Of 300,000 to 350,000 distinct CDR3 sequences in the sample, roughly a fifth are singletons; the top ten hold around 30%. The specimen was peripheral blood mononuclear cells (PBMCs), collected when the disease was refractory, from a patient treated with antithyroid drugs. These TCRs come from a female donor with Graves disease.

The chain is built from TRBV7-9 and TRBJ1-4; 11 bases fit TRBD1. The CDR3 runs 14 residues. Per germline, CDR1 SEHNR and CDR2 FQNEAQ (reference sequence). The J segment lost 8 bases and the V segment lost 4 bases, leaving 3 bases of the junction unmatched. Written as DNA, the CDR3 is TGTGCCAGCAGCTACCGGACAGGGGGCGAAAAACTGTTTTTT. Residues: CASSYRTGGEKLFF.

This clonotype came up a few times. The chain uses TRBV4-1 and TRBJ2-5; 7 bases map to TRBD2. The germline CDR1 and CDR2 sequences are MGHRA and YSYEKL. This CDR3 has 15 residues. V gave up 6 bases and J gave up 0 bases; unmatched junction bases: 7. The CDR3 sequence is CASSPGGWYQETQYF. The CDR3 DNA follows: TGCGCCAGCAGTCCGGGGGGTTGGTACCAAGAGACCCAGTACTTC.

The genes are TRBV12-3 or TRBV12-4 and TRBJ2-3; unclear D gene. This CDR3 has 14 amino acids. The V gene lost 5 bases and the J gene lost 6 bases, with 15 bases spanning the gap. In nucleotides, the CDR3 is TGTGCCAGCAGTGCCCAGGTCACAGCGGATACGCAGTATTTT. Encoded protein: CASSAQVTADTQYF.

Details on this clonotype: This may be a read error: a much more frequent sequence differs by one nucleotide. The CDR3 region is CAGTTLGGWAFF. Here the CDR3 DNA reads TGTGCCGGCACCACCCTGGGGGGATGGGCTTTCTTT. The rearrangement joins TRBV7-2 to TRBJ1-1; D is possibly TRBD1 (5 bases). Germline CDR1 and CDR2: SGHTA and FQGNSA. V was cut by 11 bases and J by 11 bases, with 21 bases left in between. This CDR3 contains 12 residues.

In this sample, this clonotype turned up a few times. J is TRBJ1-2 and V is TRBV28; 9 bases are shared with TRBD1. V lost 5 bases, J lost 1 base, and 8 bases stayed unmatched. This CDR3 is 16 amino acids long. In germline, CDR1 is MDHEN, CDR2 SYDVKM. The CDR3 protein is CASSHPTGGDNYGYTF. The CDR3 DNA follows: TGTGCCAGCAGTCATCCGACAGGGGGGGATAACTATGGCTACACCTTC.

This chain links TRBV5-1 with TRBJ2-5; no clear D gene. Germline CDR1 SGHRS, CDR2 YFSETQ. The V end lost 0 bases, the J end lost 4 bases, and 10 bases lay between the germline ends. The CDR3 totals 14 residues. For the CDR3, the DNA is TGCGCCAGCAGCTTGGTTGCACCGACAGAGACCCAGTACTTC. Translated, it gives CASSLVAPTETQYF.

This sequence joins TRBV5-1 and TRBJ1-4; D not certain. The germline V gene encodes CDR1 SGHRS and CDR2 YFSETQ. This CDR3 spans 13 amino acids. The V and J ends lost 4 bases and 7 bases respectively, with 11 bases between them. In DNA, the CDR3 is TGCGCCAGCAGCCTCGAAAGTACTGAAAAACTGTTTTTT. This translates into CASSLESTEKLFF.

The table lists this clonotype with a few counts. A read error may account for a junction end that differs from germline. The chain carries TRBV7-7 and TRBJ2-5; 11 nucleotides match TRBD2. The CDR3 length is 19 residues. The germline gives CDR1 SSHAT, CDR2 FNYEAQ (reference sequence). Here the CDR3 DNA reads TGTGCTAGCAGCTCCCCCTCCGGGACTAGCGGAGTCTTCCAAGAGACCCAGTACTTC. This translates into CASSSPSGTSGVFQETQYF.

This clonotype was detected ten times or more. This chain uses TRBV7-2 with TRBJ2-7, with D uncertain. The CDR3 consists of 14 residues. Germline loops: CDR1 SGHTA, CDR2 FQGNSA. Trimming removed 6 bases at V and 5 bases at J, with 17 bases between. CDR3 in amino acids: CASRDASGSDEQYF. The CDR3, as DNA: TGTGCCAGCAGGGACGCCTCTGGAAGCGACGAGCAGTACTTC. The variable domain in full, with the rest retrieved from reference TRBV7-2 and TRBJ2-7, is GAGVSQSPSNKVTEKGKDVELRCDPISGHTALYWYRQSLGQGLEFLIYFQGNSAPDKSGLPSDRFSAERTGGSVSTLTIQRTQQEDSAVYLCASRDASGSDEQYFGPGTRLTVT.

The chain employs TRBV6-1 and TRBJ2-7; D is uncertain. CDR1 and CDR2 from the germline V gene are MNHNS and SASEGT. The V end was cut by 8 bases, the J end by 0 bases, with 14 bases between. The CDR3 length is 14 residues. For the CDR3, the DNA is TGTGCCAGCCTCTTCGACGGCAGCTCCTACGAGCAGTACTTC. It codes for CASLFDGSSYEQYF.

Ten or more counts support this clonotype. This rearrangement joins TRBV28 to TRBJ2-7, with 7 bases that match TRBD2. This CDR3 is built from 18 residues. V was pared by 5 bases and J by 5 bases, with 21 bases of the junction left unmatched. Germline CDR1 reads MDHEN; CDR2 reads SYDVKM. The CDR3 loop reads CASSPRDERAGRNHEQYF. DNA of the CDR3: TGTGCCAGCAGTCCGAGGGACGAGAGAGCGGGGAGGAACCACGAGCAGTACTTC.

The chain combines TRBV28 with TRBJ2-1, with D possibly matching TRBD2 (5 bases). This CDR3 contains 13 residues. In germline, CDR1 is MDHEN, CDR2 SYDVKM. Between the trimmed V and J ends, which lost 6 bases and 10 bases, there was a span of 16 bases. As DNA, the CDR3 is TGTGCCAGCAGCCGCCCTGGAGGCACGGAGCAGTTCTTC. Its protein product is CASSRPGGTEQFF.

This clonotype was recorded at least ten times. This chain joins TRBV29-1 and TRBJ1-5; maybe TRBD1 (5 bases). Germline V gives CDR1 SQVTM, CDR2 ANQGSEA. This CDR3 spans 13 amino acids. V lost 6 bases, J lost 3 bases, and 12 bases lay in between. In DNA form, the CDR3 reads TGCAGCGTGGCGCAGGGTCTCAATCAGCCCCAGCATTTT. Protein sequence: CSVAQGLNQPQHF.

This clonotype has at least ten counts. The chain links TRBV12-3 or TRBV12-4 to TRBJ1-2; TRBD1 matches at 7 bases. Trimming took 10 bases from V and 6 from J; bases not matched to a gene: 14. This CDR3 has 14 residues. The CDR3 here is CATKSGQFFHGYTF. The CDR3 DNA reads as TGTGCCACCAAATCGGGACAGTTTTTTCATGGCTACACCTTC.

The CDR3 DNA sequence: TGTGCCAGCAGTTACGATCGGGGGTGGACCAAAAACATTCAGTACTTC. Translating gives CASSYDRGWTKNIQYF. The gene calls are TRBV6-2 or TRBV6-3 and TRBJ2-4; D possibly corresponds to TRBD2 (6 bases). The CDR3 is 16 residues long. Germline lookup yields CDR1 MNHEY and CDR2 SVGEGT. Trimming shortened V by 2 bases and J by 2 bases, and 13 bases separated the two germline ends.

The CDR3 DNA sequence: TGCAGTGCTAGTTGGGGGTGGTACCAAGAGACCCAGTACTTC. Its translation is CSASWGWYQETQYF. The V call is TRBV20-1, the J call TRBJ2-5; TRBD1 or TRBD2 may be the D gene (5 bases each). From germline, CDR1 is DFQATT and CDR2 SNEGSKA (reference sequence). V dropped 3 bases and J dropped 0 bases, with 11 bases sitting between them. The CDR3 is 14 amino acids.

The table lists this clonotype with many counts. The V gene is TRBV6-1, the J gene TRBJ1-1; 8 bases align to TRBD1. Trimming cost V 7 bases and J 4 bases; bases outside gene matches: 5. The germline V gene encodes CDR1 MNHNS and CDR2 SASEGT. The CDR3 covers 13 residues. CDR3 amino acids: CASNQGAGTEAFF. CDR3 nucleotides: TGTGCCAGCAATCAGGGGGCGGGCACTGAAGCTTTCTTT.

This clonotype was recorded at least ten times. The genes are TRBV2 and TRBJ2-7; 7 bases are a match to TRBD1. The CDR3 totals 15 residues. The germline V gene encodes CDR1 SNHLY and CDR2 FYNNEI. J lost 2 bases, V lost 5 bases, and 9 bases had no gene match. The CDR3 region is CASSSDRATTYEQYF. DNA of the CDR3: TGTGCCAGCAGTTCTGACAGGGCAACTACCTACGAGCAGTACTTC.

This clonotype was recorded a few times. A much larger clone sits a single nucleotide away, making a read error possible. V is TRBV28 and J is TRBJ1-6; D possibly corresponds to TRBD1 (6 bases). Germline CDR1 MDHEN, CDR2 SYDVKM. This CDR3 comprises 18 residues. The CDR3 DNA reads as TGTGCCAACAGTACCTCGACCGGGACACGAAATAGGAATTCACCCCTCCACTTT. Translating gives CANSTSTGTRNRNSPLHF. The full variable domain, completed using reference TRBV28 and TRBJ1-6, is DVKVTQSSRYLVKRTGEKVFLECVQDMDHENMFWYRQDPGLGLRLIYFSYDVKMKEKGDIPEGYSVSREKKERFSLILESASTNQTSMYLCANSTSTGTRNRNSPLHFGNGTRLTVT.

This clonotype showed up many times. The chain combines TRBV12-3 or TRBV12-4 with TRBJ1-1, with D unclear. V lost 9 bases, J lost 8 bases, and 10 bases lay in between. The CDR3 is 10 residues long. For the CDR3, the DNA is TGTGCCAGTAGATCGGAGGAAGCTTTCTTT. Protein sequence: CASRSEEAFF.

The rearrangement uses TRBV19 and TRBJ2-7; the D is unclear. The germline V gene has CDR1 LNHDA and CDR2 SQIVND (reference sequence). The CDR3 has 13 residues. The V and J ends lost 2 bases and 0 bases respectively, with 5 bases between them. The CDR3 region is CASSISSSYEQYF. CDR3 sequence (DNA): TGTGCCAGTAGTATATCGAGCTCCTACGAGCAGTACTTC. Complete variable domain (other parts from reference TRBV19 and TRBJ2-7): DGGITQSPKYLFRKEGQNVTLSCEQNLNHDAMYWYRQDPGQGLRLIYYSQIVNDFQKGDIAEGYSVSREKKESFPLTVTSAQKNPTAFYLCASSISSSYEQYFGPGTRLTVT.

This clonotype was detected many times. The chain uses TRBV18 and TRBJ1-1, with no clear D. V lost 6 bases and J 2 bases, leaving 13 bases between the germline ends. The CDR3 is made up of 14 amino acids. The V gene's germline CDR1 is KGHSH and CDR2 LQKENI. CDR3 DNA: TGTGCCAGCTCTACGACGACACCAAACACTGAAGCTTTCTTT. The encoded protein is CASSTTTPNTEAFF.

This rearrangement joins TRBV7-3 to TRBJ2-7; 8 positions match TRBD1. CDR1 and CDR2 (germline): SGHTA, FQGTGA. The V segment lost 1 base and the J segment 2 bases; nucleotides outside the gene matches: 19. The CDR3 has 20 amino acids. CDR3 nucleotides: TGTGCCAGCAGCTTAATGGGACAGGCATTAACCGTAACAGGGCCCTACGAGCAGTACTTC. Protein sequence: CASSLMGQALTVTGPYEQYF.